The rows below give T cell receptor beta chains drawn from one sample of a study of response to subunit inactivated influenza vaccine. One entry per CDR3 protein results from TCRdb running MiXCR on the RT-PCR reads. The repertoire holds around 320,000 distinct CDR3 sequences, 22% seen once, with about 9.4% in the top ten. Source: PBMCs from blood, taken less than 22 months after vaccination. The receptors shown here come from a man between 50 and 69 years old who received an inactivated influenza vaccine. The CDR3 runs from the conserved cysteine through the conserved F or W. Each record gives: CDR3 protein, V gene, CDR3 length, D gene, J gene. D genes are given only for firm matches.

CDR3: CASSRPPSKDTQYF
V: TRBV7-2
length: 14
D: .
J: TRBJ2-3

CDR3: CASSLATGVNTEAFF
V: TRBV13
length: 15
D: TRBD1
J: TRBJ1-1

CDR3: CASSLELLTDTQYF
V: TRBV7-2
length: 14
D: .
J: TRBJ2-3

CDR3: CASSLVQGDTEAFF
V: TRBV11-2
length: 14
D: TRBD1
J: TRBJ1-1

CDR3: CASSPRETISTDTQYF
V: TRBV18
length: 16
D: .
J: TRBJ2-3

CDR3: CASSLDRAEQYF
V: TRBV5-4
length: 12
D: .
J: TRBJ2-7

CDR3: CASSRWEQFF
V: TRBV28
length: 10
D: .
J: TRBJ2-1

CDR3: CSARIPGQGTTDTQYF
V: TRBV20-1
length: 16
D: TRBD1
J: TRBJ2-3

CDR3: CASSLAGQGFFNEQFF
V: TRBV5-6
length: 16
D: .
J: TRBJ2-1

CDR3: CASIGGTGELFF
V: TRBV19
length: 12
D: .
J: TRBJ2-2

CDR3: CATSRDDLYGYTF
V: TRBV15
length: 13
D: .
J: TRBJ1-2

CDR3: CDSSSDSQETQYF
V: TRBV6-5
length: 13
D: .
J: TRBJ2-5

CDR3: CSASWGVSTDTQYF
V: TRBV20-1
length: 14
D: .
J: TRBJ2-3

CDR3: CSVEGVGGGGAQETQYF
V: TRBV29-1
length: 17
D: TRBD2
J: TRBJ2-5

CDR3: CASSQDRLITEAFF
V: TRBV4-1
length: 14
D: .
J: TRBJ1-1

CDR3: CASSHPRNEQFF
V: TRBV12-3/TRBV12-4
length: 12
D: .
J: TRBJ2-1

CDR3: CSDRGANNEQFF
V: TRBV29-1
length: 12
D: .
J: TRBJ2-1

CDR3: CASSDRVSSGANVLTF
V: TRBV27
length: 16
D: TRBD1
J: TRBJ2-6

CDR3: CSARDQLTGEQFF
V: TRBV20-1
length: 13
D: .
J: TRBJ2-1

CDR3: CASSLNRGYEQYF
V: TRBV7-7
length: 13
D: TRBD1
J: TRBJ2-7

CDR3: CSAVPGTGGVQAFF
V: TRBV20-1
length: 14
D: TRBD1
J: TRBJ1-1

CDR3: CASSPLTSGRADAQYF
V: TRBV3-1
length: 16
D: TRBD2
J: TRBJ2-3

CDR3: CASSYYPETGGGYTF
V: TRBV6-5
length: 15
D: TRBD1
J: TRBJ1-2

CDR3: CASTRNPSSYNEQFF
V: TRBV27
length: 15
D: .
J: TRBJ2-1

CDR3: CASSQDRGLGQPQHF
V: TRBV4-3
length: 15
D: .
J: TRBJ1-5

CDR3: CASSKASYEQYF
V: TRBV21-1
length: 12
D: .
J: TRBJ2-7

CDR3: CASSYNRVGENIQYF
V: TRBV6-5
length: 15
D: .
J: TRBJ2-4

CDR3: CASSLGTPYGYTF
V: TRBV7-2
length: 13
D: .
J: TRBJ1-2

CDR3: CASSPRDRARPYEQYF
V: TRBV14
length: 16
D: TRBD1
J: TRBJ2-7

CDR3: CASGGRWETQYF
V: TRBV28
length: 12
D: .
J: TRBJ2-5

CDR3: CSAPQVEQDNQPQHF
V: TRBV20-1
length: 15
D: .
J: TRBJ1-5

CDR3: CASSAAYNEQFF
V: TRBV9
length: 12
D: .
J: TRBJ2-1

CDR3: CASSPVPGLWTEAFF
V: TRBV3-1
length: 15
D: .
J: TRBJ1-1

CDR3: CASSYTSGTTIF
V: TRBV6-5
length: 12
D: TRBD2
J: TRBJ2-1

CDR3: CASSLPGHTEAFF
V: TRBV28
length: 13
D: .
J: TRBJ1-1

CDR3: CAISAAQGAKKLNTEAFF
V: TRBV10-3
length: 18
D: TRBD1
J: TRBJ1-1

CDR3: CASSGMATEAFF
V: TRBV7-9
length: 12
D: .
J: TRBJ1-1

CDR3: CASSLDEGTGELLF
V: TRBV5-1
length: 14
D: .
J: TRBJ2-2

CDR3: CASSSRPTGEAFF
V: TRBV5-6
length: 13
D: .
J: TRBJ1-1

CDR3: CASSHRTGPRYEQYF
V: TRBV28
length: 15
D: TRBD1
J: TRBJ2-7

CDR3: CASSEFRGPTSAFF
V: TRBV2
length: 14
D: .
J: TRBJ1-1